What follows describes a single T cell receptor beta chain. Antigen unknown. Sequence at one end of the junction differs from germline and may be a read error. This sample is drawn from a study of tumor-infiltrating lymphocytes in primary liver carcinoma. Findings and limits, study-wide: Tumors and blood were compared for top-250-clone fraction, and tumors had the significantly higher value (p = 0.039). Tumor-blood pairs (like tumor-adjacent pairs) overlapped less than tumor region pairs did.

Using a constant-region primer together with ProtoScript II reverse transcriptase, TCR beta cDNA was made from around 500 ng of total RNA. Investigators got TCR beta libraries out of three nested multiplex PCR rounds, done with slightly modified ARM-PCR. With TRBV1-TRBV30 forward primers and a C-beta reverse primer, the first two PCR rounds were run for roughly 9 cycles each. TCRdb passed the multiplex PCR reads through MiXCR, listing each CDR3 protein once. The sample gives roughly 50,000 distinct CDR3 sequences, over 65% of which show up once; 25% is in the top ten. From around 18-30 mg of unsorted bulk tissue, DNA and RNA were co-extracted together. Tumor regions sampled: superior, inferior, left, right poles, and centre. Viable tumor cells exceeded 90% in all tumor samples. This CDR3 is 15 amino acids long.

Sample: liver tumor tissue from sampling region 2. The subset: tumor region T2, inferior pole. The chain employs TRBV12-3 or TRBV12-4 and TRBJ2-4, with D possibly being TRBD1 or TRBD2 (5 bases each). The clonotype comes from a man between 40 and 49 years old with primary liver carcinoma and hepatitis B virus infection. In DNA, the CDR3 is TGTGCCAGCAGTTTCTGGCAGGGAGCCAAAAACTTTCAGTACTTC. Translation: CASSFWQGAKNFQYF.